Sequencing of this T cell receptor (beta chain) was carried out in a study of blood T cell repertoires in COVID-19. The Seattle patients joined while their infection was active and were tracked longitudinally afterward. Source study methods: Amplification with reference gene primers provided the estimates of nucleated cell counts. Sequencing used immunoSEQ multiplex PCR; TCRdb keeps in-frame clones, though not all of them. V and J calls and clone size are copied from that table; D and trimming were computed from the DNA. The table has approximately 170,000 clones, roughly 88% seen once; the top ten hold approximately 4.6%. This clonotype was sampled from a man aged 18 to 30 with COVID-19, enrolled during active disease. Sequenced: peripheral blood.

The CDR3 here is CASSWGNGQGIDEQYF. As DNA, the CDR3 is TGCGCCAGCAGCTGGGGTAATGGACAGGGGATCGACGAGCAGTACTTC. This rearrangement joins TRBV5-1 to TRBJ2-7, with 9 bases that match TRBD1. V dropped 3 bases and J dropped 5; count of bases not matched to a gene: 12. The CDR3 length is 16 residues. Germline V gene lookup returns CDR1 SGHRS and CDR2 YFSETQ. The full variable domain, with the rest looked up from reference TRBV5-1 and TRBJ2-7, is KAGVTQTPRYLIKTRGQQVTLSCSPISGHRSVSWYQQTPGQGLQFLFEYFSETQRNKGNFPGRFSGRQFSNSRSEMNVSTLELGDSALYLCASSWGNGQGIDEQYFGPGTRLTVT.